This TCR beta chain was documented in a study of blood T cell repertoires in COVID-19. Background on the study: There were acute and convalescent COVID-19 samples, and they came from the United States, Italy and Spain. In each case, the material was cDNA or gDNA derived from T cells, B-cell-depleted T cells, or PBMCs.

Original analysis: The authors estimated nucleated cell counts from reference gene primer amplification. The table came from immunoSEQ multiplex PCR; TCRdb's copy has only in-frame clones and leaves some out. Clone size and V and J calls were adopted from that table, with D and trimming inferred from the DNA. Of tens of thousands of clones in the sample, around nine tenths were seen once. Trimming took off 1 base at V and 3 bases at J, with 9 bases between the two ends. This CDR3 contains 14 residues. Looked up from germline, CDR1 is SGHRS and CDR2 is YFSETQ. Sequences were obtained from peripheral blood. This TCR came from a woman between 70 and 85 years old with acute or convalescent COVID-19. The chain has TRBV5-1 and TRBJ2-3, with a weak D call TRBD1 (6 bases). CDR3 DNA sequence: TGCGCCAGCAGCTTGCCGGACAGTACAGATACGCAGTATTTT. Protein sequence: CASSLPDSTDTQYF.